This TCR beta chain derives from a study of blood T cell repertoires in COVID-19. Overall study context: COVID-19 samples from acute and convalescent phases originated in the United States, Italy and Spain. PBMCs, B-cell-depleted T cells, or T cells provided the cDNA or gDNA that made up the material.

In the original analysis: Counts of nucleated cells, estimated from reference gene primer amplification, were obtained. Clones were sequenced by immunoSEQ multiplex PCR, and TCRdb holds only the in-frame ones, with some missing. D and trimming come from the DNA, and the V and J calls and clone size come from that table. Of approximately 210,000 clones listed, roughly four fifths are singletons. With V trimmed by 6 bases and J by 4 bases, 7 bases remained unmatched. The CDR3 is made up of 14 amino acids. Germline V gene lookup returns CDR1 MDHEN and CDR2 SYDVKM. Sequenced: peripheral blood. The receptor was derived from a woman in her seventies with active or convalescent COVID-19. V is TRBV28 and J is TRBJ1-1, with TRBD1 matching 8 bases. CDR3 region: CASRETGASTEAFF. CDR3 DNA sequence: TGTGCCAGCAGAGAGACAGGGGCGAGCACTGAAGCTTTCTTT.